This TCR beta chain was documented in a study of blood T cells in healthy people across ages. Trimming pared 6 bases from V and 0 bases from J, leaving 15 bases between. The CDR3 runs to 15 residues. Germline-derived CDR1 and CDR2 are DFQATT and SNEGSKA (reference sequence). A sample-barcoded 5' primer and a J-beta primer mix were used in a second PCR of roughly 6 to 11 cycles. TCRdb analysed the 5' RACE reads with MiXCR anew, one entry per CDR3 protein. The sample records around 990,000 distinct CDR3 sequences, 35% to 40% being singletons. This chain connects TRBV20-1 to TRBJ2-1; D not resolved. The specimen was blood. This clonotype originated in a man between 18 and 29 years old in good health. The CDR3 loop reads CSATLWGYSYNEQFF. The DNA for the CDR3 is TGCAGTGCGACTCTGTGGGGTTACTCCTACAATGAGCAGTTCTTC.